This is a list of T cell receptor beta chains from one sample in a study of breast tumors, draining lymph nodes, adjacent tissues. TCRdb re-called the multiplex PCR reads through MiXCR, storing one row per CDR3 protein. The table shows about 180,000 distinct CDR3 sequences, with approximately 30% occurring only once. Sequencing was done on a sample of axillary lymph node tissue. These receptors were taken from a female donor with breast cancer. Some clones in this sample may be carry-over from other donors' samples. Both conserved end residues are part of each CDR3. Fields, in order: J gene, clone size, V gene, D gene, CDR3 DNA, CDR3 protein. The D gene is left open where the match is weak. Size tells how often a clone was seen (once, few, many) or the class of an expanded clone, and some rows leave it out.

TRBJ2-5 few TRBV3-1 - TGTGCCAGCAGCCAAGCTCGTGGGGGGGCCCAAGAGACCCAGTACTTC CASSQARGGAQETQYF
TRBJ1-1 - TRBV5-8 - TGTGCCAGCAGCTTTTCGCCCTTTGGGGGGAACACTGAAGCTTTCTTT CASSFSPFGGNTEAFF
TRBJ1-5 few TRBV3-1 - TGTGCCAGCAGCCAAGGGGGTAAGGGTTTAAATCAGCCCCAGCATTTT CASSQGGKGLNQPQHF
TRBJ2-3 - TRBV7-6 - TGTGCCAGCAGCTTACTCTCGGGTACAGATACGCAGTATTTT CASSLLSGTDTQYF
TRBJ2-1 few TRBV6-5 - TGTGCCAGCAGTCACGGGGGACGGGGGTATGAGCAGTTCTTC CASSHGGRGYEQFF
TRBJ1-5 many TRBV2 - TGTGCCAGCAGAAAAAGCGAGGATCAGCCCCAGCATTTT CASRKSEDQPQHF
TRBJ1-4 - TRBV7-6 - TGTGCCAGCAGCCCATCCGAGAAAGTTCATGAAAAACTGTTTTTT CASSPSEKVHEKLFF
TRBJ2-1 many TRBV12-3/TRBV12-4 - TGTGCCAGCAGCCGGCCGGGGGAAAATGAGCAGTTCTTC CASSRPGENEQFF
TRBJ2-7 many TRBV20-1 - TGCAGTGCTAGAGATCGATCGCGGCAGTACTTC CSARDRSRQYF
TRBJ2-6 many TRBV27 - TGTGCCAGCAGTTTGTATGATTCTGGGGCCAACGTCCTGACTTTC CASSLYDSGANVLTF
TRBJ1-4 - TRBV12-3/TRBV12-4 TRBD1 TGTGCCAGCAGTTTAGAGGACAGGGGGGGTAATGAAAAACTGTTTTTT CASSLEDRGGNEKLFF
TRBJ2-7 - TRBV15 TRBD1 TGTGCCACCAGCAGATATGGACAGGGGGCTCGGGAGCAGTACTTC CATSRYGQGAREQYF
TRBJ2-7 many TRBV7-9 TRBD2 TGTGCCAGCAGCTTGACCAGCGGGAGGGCCCGTGAGCAGTACTTC CASSLTSGRAREQYF
TRBJ1-4 many TRBV6-1 TRBD1 TGTGCCAGCAGGGACAGGTGGGAGGAAAAACTGTTTTTT CASRDRWEEKLFF
TRBJ2-6 many TRBV24-1 TRBD1 TGTGCCACCAGTGTAAGGGACAGGGAGTCTGGGGCCAACGTCCTGACTTTC CATSVRDRESGANVLTF
TRBJ2-7 once TRBV4-1 - TGCGCCAGCAGCCCCCCAGGGGCGGGGAGTTACGAGCAGTACTTC CASSPPGAGSYEQYF
TRBJ2-1 many TRBV19 TRBD1 TGTGCCAGTAGTAGGACAGGGAGATACAATGAGCAGTTCTTC CASSRTGRYNEQFF
TRBJ2-1 many TRBV11-2 TRBD1 TGTGCCAGCAGCCGGGACAGGGTTGGGCAGTTCTTC CASSRDRVGQFF
TRBJ1-4 few TRBV5-4 - TGTGCCAGCAGCTCCCCGCAGGCACCTGAAAAACTGTTTTTT CASSSPQAPEKLFF
TRBJ2-3 many TRBV6-5 - TGTGCCAGCAGTTCTACAGGGTCGGATACGCAGTATTTT CASSSTGSDTQYF
TRBJ2-1 many TRBV10-3 TRBD2 TGTGCCATCAGTGAGTCGAAATCGGGAGGGGATGAGCAGTTCTTC CAISESKSGGDEQFF
TRBJ2-5 - TRBV7-9 - TGTGCCAGCAGCTCCCCCGTGGACGAGACCCAGTACTTT CASSSPVDETQYF
TRBJ1-2 many TRBV24-1 - TGTGCCACCAGTGATTTTCCCCAGGGTGGCTACACCTTC CATSDFPQGGYTF
TRBJ2-7 few TRBV6-5 TRBD2 TGTGCCAGCAGTCACGGTAGCGGGGCCTACGAGCAGTACTTC CASSHGSGAYEQYF
TRBJ2-2 - TRBV3-1 - TGTGCCAGCAGCCAAGACTGGCAGGGAACCGGGGAGCTGTTTTTT CASSQDWQGTGELFF
TRBJ2-5 - TRBV6-1 - TGTGCCAGCAGTCTAACCGGGACTGCGGAAGAGACCCAGTACTTC CASSLTGTAEETQYF
TRBJ2-5 - TRBV20-1 TRBD2 TGCAGTGCTAGAGACCCGGCGTGGCGGGGGGGAGAGACCCAGTACTTC CSARDPAWRGGETQYF
TRBJ1-5 - TRBV27 - TGTGCCAGCAGTTTAAGCTACGCCAATCAGCCCCAGCATTTT CASSLSYANQPQHF
TRBJ2-7 - TRBV3-1 - TGTGCCAGCAGCCAAGACGGAGCTGCCTACGAGCAGTACTTC CASSQDGAAYEQYF
TRBJ1-2 many TRBV20-1 TRBD1 TGCAGTGCTAGAGATGAGGGGGCGTATGGCTACACCTTC CSARDEGAYGYTF
TRBJ2-1 few TRBV27 - TGTGCCAGCAGGGACCCGAGCTCCTACAATGAGCAGTTCTTC CASRDPSSYNEQFF
TRBJ1-4 many TRBV20-1 TRBD1 TGCAGTGCTAGACGGCGGACAGGCCGGTATGAAAAACTGTTTTTT CSARRRTGRYEKLFF
TRBJ2-1 - TRBV7-6 - TGTGCCAGCAGCTTAGTCGGGGCAGATGCCTACAATGAGCAGTTCTTC CASSLVGADAYNEQFF
TRBJ1-1 - TRBV6-5 - TGTGCCAGCAGTTACTCATCCCAAGGGAACACTGAAGCTTTCTTT CASSYSSQGNTEAFF
TRBJ1-6 many TRBV5-8 - TGTGCCAGCAGCTATGAACCATCTTCACCCCTCCACTTT CASSYEPSSPLHF
TRBJ2-7 - TRBV27 - TGTGCCAGCAGCCTCACACCGACTACTCCTTACGAGCAGTACTTC CASSLTPTTPYEQYF
TRBJ2-7 - TRBV20-1 TRBD1 TGCAGTGCCAGCAGCCCCCGTGACAGGGCCCACGAGCAGTACTTC CSASSPRDRAHEQYF
TRBJ2-3 many TRBV4-1 TRBD1 TGCGCCAGCAGCCAAGCTAGACCGGGACAGACAGTTAGCACAGATACGCAGTATTTT CASSQARPGQTVSTDTQYF
TRBJ2-1 many TRBV10-3 TRBD2 TGTGCCATCAGTGACCGACTAGCGGGGGGCCGGAACAATGAGCAGTTCTTC CAISDRLAGGRNNEQFF
TRBJ2-2 - TRBV9 - TGTGCCAGCAGCTTAGGAATGAACACCGGGGAGCCGTCTTTT CASSLGMNTGEPSF
TRBJ2-2 - TRBV19 TRBD1 TGTGCCAGTAGAAGGGACAGGGCCGGGGAGCTGTTTTTT CASRRDRAGELFF
TRBJ2-5 - TRBV28 TRBD2 TGTGCCAGCACAGAGGCCGGGACTAGTTATAGGACCCAGTACTTC CASTEAGTSYRTQYF
TRBJ2-1 many TRBV24-1 TRBD1 TGTGCCACCAGTGAAAAACAGGGGATGGCCTACAATGAGCAGTTCTTC CATSEKQGMAYNEQFF
TRBJ2-7 few TRBV5-6 TRBD1 TGTGCCAGCAGCGGGACAGGGGCTATAGCGGGGCGCTACGAGCAGTACTTC CASSGTGAIAGRYEQYF
TRBJ1-2 - TRBV6-6 TRBD1 TGTGCCAGCAGTCCTTTCCGACAGGGGGCAGATGGCTACACCTTC CASSPFRQGADGYTF
TRBJ2-1 few TRBV6-1 TRBD1 TGTGCCAGCAGGCAGGGGGCAATCTACAATGAGCAGTTCTTC CASRQGAIYNEQFF
TRBJ2-1 - TRBV3-1 TRBD2 TGTGCCAGCAGCCAAAAGGCAACCGGACTAGCGGACCCTGATGAGCAGTTCTTC CASSQKATGLADPDEQFF
TRBJ1-2 - TRBV20-1 - TGCAGTGCCAGCAGTTTATCTGGGACCGGCTACACCTTC CSASSLSGTGYTF
TRBJ1-2 many TRBV2 - TGTGCCAGCAGTGAATCGGGTTATTGGAACTATGGCTACACCTTC CASSESGYWNYGYTF
TRBJ2-1 many TRBV10-1 TRBD2 TGCGCCAGCAGTGAACTATCTAGCGGGGGATCCTACAATGAGCAGTTCTTC CASSELSSGGSYNEQFF
TRBJ2-1 many TRBV24-1 - TGTGCCACCAGTGATTTGAAAGGTTCCTACAATGAGCAGTTCTTC CATSDLKGSYNEQFF
TRBJ1-1 - TRBV29-1 - TGCAGCGTTCGGGACGCCCTGACGAACACTGAAGCTTTCTTT CSVRDALTNTEAFF
TRBJ2-2 - TRBV9 - TGTGCCAGCAGCGTTCTCTGCGGGGAGCTGTTTTTT CASSVLCGELFF